This T cell receptor (beta chain) appears in the sequencing data of a study of OX40 agonist ivuxolimab in advanced cancers. Study overall: The dose of intravenous ivuxolimab that patients received every 2 weeks ranged from 0.01 to 10 mg/kg. Patients enrolled in dose escalation were diagnosed with hepatocellular carcinoma, melanoma, renal cell or head and neck cancer. Three patients, one with hepatocellular carcinoma and two with cutaneous melanoma, responded partially.

Concerning this clone: The target antigen is unknown.

Study-level points and caveats: At 0.1 to 3.0 mg/kg, clonal expansion of CD4+ and CD8+ blood T cells had occurred by week 6.

Using immunoSEQ multiplex PCR, the repertoire was profiled, and TCRdb retains in-frame clones only, with some absent. The sample includes around 70,000 clones, about 85% of them seen just once. This sample comprised CD4+ or CD8+ T cells sorted from blood, obtained in a trial of the OX40 agonist ivuxolimab. The sequence came from an adult with an advanced solid tumor such as melanoma, head and neck, liver or kidney cancer.

CDR3 residues: CASSFSERRNTQYF. In DNA form, the CDR3 reads TGTGCCAGCAGTTTTAGCGAGCGAAGGAATACGCAGTATTTT. This chain connects TRBV27 to TRBJ2-3; D is possibly TRBD2 (5 bases). The CDR3 is 14 amino acids. CDR1 and CDR2 (germline): MNHEY, SMNVEV (reference sequence). Trimming left V 3 bases short and J 7 bases short, with 14 bases between.